Below are 9 T cell receptor beta chains sequenced from a single sample in a study of CD8 T cells in Susac syndrome. Random hexamers primed reverse transcription of roughly 0.5 to 1 ug RNA. TCRdb re-called the immunoSEQ multiplex PCR reads with MiXCR, one entry per CDR3 protein. The sample consists of over 150,000 distinct CDR3 sequences, around 94% of them appearing once. Sequenced sample: CD4+ T cells from PBMCs. These receptors were taken from a human donor with Susac syndrome.

The genes are TRBV3-1 and TRBJ2-3, with 10 bases matching TRBD2. The CDR3 runs to 16 residues. V lost 0 bases and J lost 2; bases outside the gene matches: 2. In germline, CDR1 is LGHDT, CDR2 YNNKEL (reference sequence). The CDR3 nucleotides are TGTGCCAGCAGCCAAGACCTAGCGGGGGTCACAGATACGCAGTATTTT. This gives the protein CASSQDLAGVTDTQYF.

The gene calls are TRBV20-1 and TRBJ2-7; D tentatively reads TRBD1 or TRBD2 (5 bases each). Germline assignment: CDR1 DFQATT and CDR2 SNEGSKA (reference sequence). This CDR3 has 13 residues. Trimming removed 3 bases from V and 3 bases from J, with 12 bases in between. CDR3 protein: CSARRDASYEQYF. CDR3 nucleotides: TGCAGTGCTAGGAGGGACGCCAGCTACGAGCAGTACTTC.

V gene TRBV28 combines with J gene TRBJ2-7, with D perhaps assigned TRBD1 or TRBD2 (5 bases each). The CDR3 extends over 15 amino acids. Germline V gene sequence: CDR1 MDHEN, CDR2 SYDVKM. V lost 4 bases and J lost 2, with 15 bases in between. In nucleotides, the CDR3 is TGTGCCAGCAGTTCCCCCGGGACGGTAACCTACGAGCAGTACTTC. This gives the protein CASSSPGTVTYEQYF.

This clonotype showed up just a few times. At one boundary the junction diverges from the germline segment, which might be a read error. The chain has TRBV7-7 and TRBJ2-5; D is tentatively TRBD1 or TRBD2 (5 bases each). CDR3 size: 13 residues. Germline CDR1 SSHAT, CDR2 FNYEAQ (reference sequence). CDR3 DNA sequence: TGTGCTAGCAGCCCGGGACCACAAGAGACCCAGTACTTC. This encodes CASSPGPQETQYF.

The rearrangement links TRBV9 to TRBJ2-3, with D tentatively TRBD1 or TRBD2 (6 bases each). Per the germline V gene, CDR1 is SGDLS and CDR2 is YYNGEE. Between the trimmed V and J ends, which lost 5 bases and 6 bases, there was a span of 13 bases. The CDR3 length is 13 residues. The CDR3 DNA is TGTGCCAGCAGTAACCCGGGGGCTGATACGCAGTATTTT. Protein sequence: CASSNPGADTQYF.

The J gene is TRBJ2-1, the V gene TRBV20-1, with 14 bases that match TRBD2. Germline loops: CDR1 DFQATT, CDR2 SNEGSKA (reference sequence). Unmatched junction bases numbered 15, after V lost 2 bases and J lost 6 bases. The CDR3 runs 19 residues. CDR3 region: CSARLGTSGGGLFFNEQFF. CDR3 nucleotide sequence: TGCAGTGCTAGATTGGGGACTAGCGGGGGAGGGTTGTTTTTCAATGAGCAGTTCTTC.

This clonotype has just one count. The chain uses TRBV9 and TRBJ1-6; TRBD1 matches 7 bases. Germline V gives CDR1 SGDLS, CDR2 YYNGEE. The CDR3 length is 14 residues. V was pared by 3 bases and J by 9 bases, with 6 bases of the junction left unmatched. The CDR3 loop is CASSERQGSSPLHF. The CDR3 DNA follows: TGTGCCAGCAGCGAACGACAGGGAAGTTCACCCCTCCACTTT.

The chain couples TRBV2 to TRBJ2-7; weak D call: TRBD1 (6 bases). This CDR3 has 14 residues. Trimming removed 6 bases from V and 3 bases from J, with 15 bases in between. Looked up from germline, CDR1 is SNHLY and CDR2 is FYNNEI. For the CDR3, the DNA is TGTGCCAGCAGACACAGGGATTTCGGCTACGAGCAGTACTTC. Translating gives CASRHRDFGYEQYF.

V usage is TRBV4-3 and J usage is TRBJ1-3; no firm D call. V was cut by 0 bases and J by 4 bases, with 16 bases left in between. Germline CDR1 LGHNA, CDR2 YSLEER. CDR3 length: 17 residues. The DNA of the CDR3 is TGCGCCAGCAGCCAAGACCGCGTCCGGAGTAGAGGAAACACCATATATTTT. This encodes CASSQDRVRSRGNTIYF.